These 22 T cell receptor beta chains were all obtained from the same sample, sequenced in a study of blood T cell repertoires in COVID-19. The assay was immunoSEQ multiplex PCR, and TCRdb's table has in-frame clones only and misses some. The profile covers tens of thousands of clones, with around 91% appearing a single time and more than 7% taken by the ten largest. Sequences were obtained from peripheral blood. Source of these receptors: a human donor in a cohort sampled during active COVID-19.

V is TRBV5-6 and J is TRBJ1-1; TRBD1 matches at 7 bases. With V trimmed by 3 bases and J by 0 bases, 2 bases remained unmatched. The CDR3 contains 14 residues. The germline CDR1 and CDR2 sequences are SGHDT and YYEEEE. The chain's CDR3 is CASSWGQLNTEAFF. The CDR3 nucleotides read TGTGCCAGCAGCTGGGGACAGTTGAACACTGAAGCTTTCTTT.

This clone was observed once. CDR3: CASSPRDMNTEAFF. In DNA, the CDR3 is TGTGCCAGCAGCCCCAGGGACATGAACACTGAAGCTTTCTTT. The chain recombines TRBV9 with TRBJ1-1; TRBD1 is a possible D gene (6 bases). Germline CDR1 SGDLS, CDR2 YYNGEE. This CDR3 is 14 amino acids long. V lost 4 bases and J 0 bases, leaving 10 bases between the germline ends.

As DNA, the CDR3 is TGTGCCAGCAGCAAGCGTACCTCCAACTATGGCTACACCTTC. Protein product: CASSKRTSNYGYTF. V usage is TRBV7-2 and J usage is TRBJ1-2; D call uncertain. From germline, CDR1 is SGHTA and CDR2 FQGNSA. CDR3 length equals 14 residues. V lost 5 bases and J 2 bases, leaving 12 bases between the germline ends.

This clone was counted a single time. The chain links TRBV6-1 to TRBJ1-2; 9 bases agree with TRBD1. The CDR3 has 14 residues. Germline V CDR1 and CDR2: MNHNS, SASEGT. J lost 8 bases, V lost 3 bases, and 7 bases had no gene match. For the CDR3, the DNA is TGTGCCAGCAGTGACCCGGGACAGGGCTGGGGCTACACCTTC. Translation gives CASSDPGQGWGYTF.

The CDR3 protein is CASSPPGSGANVLTF. As DNA, the CDR3 is TGTGCCAGCAGCCCCCCGGGCTCTGGGGCCAACGTCCTGACTTTC. The chain recombines TRBV13 with TRBJ2-6; D remains ambiguous. Germline CDR1 and CDR2: PRHDT and FYEKMQ (reference sequence). This CDR3 region has 15 residues. Trimming cost V 5 bases and J 0 bases, with 8 bases left between them.

This clone came up a few times. This chain links TRBV6-4 with TRBJ2-3; the D is unclear. Germline CDR1 reads MRHNA; CDR2 reads SNTAGT. CDR3 length: 16 residues. Trimming removed 4 bases from V and 0 bases from J, with 14 bases in between. The CDR3 sequence is CASSAELLSSTDTQYF. The CDR3 DNA sequence: TGTGCCAGCAGTGCCGAGTTATTATCTAGCACAGATACGCAGTATTTT.

Only one count was recorded for this clone. V usage is TRBV18 and J usage is TRBJ2-7, with 8 bases aligning to TRBD1. Germline CDR1 KGHSH, CDR2 LQKENI. With V trimmed by 6 bases and J by 4 bases, 5 bases remained unmatched. The CDR3 is made up of 13 amino acids. CDR3: CASSHRGSYEQYF. CDR3 bases: TGTGCCAGCTCGCACAGGGGGTCTTACGAGCAGTACTTC.

The chain joins TRBV24-1 to TRBJ1-1; D may be TRBD1 (5 bases). There are 13 residues in the CDR3. From germline, CDR1 is KGHDR and CDR2 SFDVKD. Between the trimmed V and J ends, which lost 3 bases and 7 bases, there was a span of 11 bases. CDR3 coding DNA: TGTGCCACCAGTGATGTGGGGCAGGGTGAAGCTTTCTTT. Translated: CATSDVGQGEAFF.

The chain is built from TRBV5-1 and TRBJ2-6, with 7 bases aligning to TRBD1. Germline V gene lookup returns CDR1 SGHRS and CDR2 YFSETQ. V shed 0 bases and J 1 base; nucleotides not matched to a gene: 4. This CDR3 has 17 residues. The CDR3 DNA is TGCGCCAGCAGCTTGGCAGGGGGTAGGTCTGGGGCCAACGTCCTGACTTTC. It codes for CASSLAGGRSGANVLTF.

This clone is a singleton in its sample. This chain links TRBV11-2 with TRBJ1-2; D is unclear. This CDR3 comprises 13 residues. Between the trimmed V and J ends, which lost 3 bases and 6 bases, there was a span of 11 bases. Germline loops: CDR1 SGHAT, CDR2 FQNNGV. The CDR3 here is CASSFPRAHGYTF. CDR3 nucleotides: TGTGCCAGCAGCTTTCCGAGGGCCCATGGCTACACCTTC.

The chain employs TRBV2 and TRBJ1-3; 8 bases are shared with TRBD1. With V trimmed by 7 bases and J by 3 bases, 8 bases remained unmatched. The CDR3 extends over 15 amino acids. Per the germline V gene, CDR1 is SNHLY and CDR2 is FYNNEI. The DNA for the CDR3 is TGTGCCAGCAATCCCGCAGGGGGCAGTGGAAACACCATATATTTT. It codes for CASNPAGGSGNTIYF.

There are a few counts of this clone. CDR3 sequence reads: CASSFEGFENTEAFF. For the CDR3, the DNA is TGTGCCAGCAGCTTTGAGGGCTTCGAGAACACTGAAGCTTTCTTT. The chain links TRBV7-9 to TRBJ1-1; D is unclear. This CDR3 has 15 residues. Per the germline V gene, CDR1 is SEHNR and CDR2 is FQNEAQ (reference sequence). Trimming removed 3 bases from V and 1 base from J, with 12 bases in between.

The chain uses TRBV9 and TRBJ2-7; 9 bases are shared with TRBD1. The V segment lost 5 bases and the J segment 4 bases; nucleotides outside the gene matches: 7. The germline CDR1 and CDR2 sequences are SGDLS and YYNGEE. This CDR3 has 14 residues. The CDR3 here is CASSLSGTGYEQYF. Here the CDR3 DNA reads TGTGCCAGCAGTTTATCTGGGACAGGGTACGAGCAGTACTTC.

CDR3 sequence reads: CASSHRDNKNSPLHF. CDR3 DNA sequence: TGTGCCAGCAGTCACCGGGACAACAAAAATTCACCCCTCCACTTT. The chain couples TRBV28 to TRBJ1-6; possible D gene TRBD1, 6 bases. Germline lookup yields CDR1 MDHEN and CDR2 SYDVKM. V was cut by 5 bases and J by 7 bases, with 15 bases left in between. This CDR3 comprises 15 residues.

With regard to this clone: Other DNA variants within this sample encode the same CDR3. The chain employs TRBV27 and TRBJ2-7; D not resolved. Trimming stripped 1 base from V and 4 bases from J, with 8 bases between. CDR1 is MNHEY, CDR2 SMNVEV, per germline (reference sequence). The CDR3 extends over 13 amino acids. This chain's CDR3 is CASSLFPGYEQYF. The CDR3 DNA follows: TGTGCCAGCAGTTTATTCCCGGGTTACGAGCAGTACTTC.

V is TRBV28 and J is TRBJ1-1, with D perhaps matching TRBD1 (6 bases). V dropped 2 bases and J dropped 0 bases, with 16 bases sitting between them. The CDR3 totals 17 residues. Germline-derived CDR1 and CDR2 are MDHEN and SYDVKM. The CDR3 sequence is CASSLLRGAPVNTEAFF. CDR3 bases: TGTGCCAGCAGTTTACTGCGGGGGGCCCCCGTGAACACTGAAGCTTTCTTT.

This clone was observed a few times. V is TRBV5-1 and J is TRBJ1-4; D uncertain. The ends were cut back, 5 bases at V and 8 bases at J, with 10 bases in the middle. Germline V gene lookup returns CDR1 SGHRS and CDR2 YFSETQ. The CDR3 runs to 12 residues. The CDR3 coding sequence is TGCGCCAGCAGAGAGGATGGGGAAAAACTGTTTTTT. Residues: CASREDGEKLFF. The full variable domain, rest sourced from reference TRBV5-1 and TRBJ1-4, is KAGVTQTPRYLIKTRGQQVTLSCSPISGHRSVSWYQQTPGQGLQFLFEYFSETQRNKGNFPGRFSGRQFSNSRSEMNVSTLELGDSALYLCASREDGEKLFFGSGTQLSVL.

The DNA of the CDR3 is TGTGCCAGCAGTTTATACCTAAACACAGGGAACTCCTACGAGCAGTACTTC. As protein: CASSLYLNTGNSYEQYF. The chain joins TRBV27 to TRBJ2-7; possibly TRBD1 for D (6 bases). Germline V gives CDR1 MNHEY, CDR2 SMNVEV (reference sequence). Trimming stripped 1 base from V and 0 bases from J, with 16 bases between. This CDR3 spans 17 amino acids.

This sequence joins TRBV7-9 and TRBJ1-4; possibly TRBD1 for D (5 bases). Between the trimmed V and J ends, which lost 3 bases and 8 bases, there was a span of 16 bases. The germline V gene has CDR1 SEHNR and CDR2 FQNEAQ (reference sequence). This CDR3 spans 15 amino acids. Here the CDR3 reads CASSFREGWEEKLFF. The CDR3 nucleotides read TGTGCCAGCAGCTTTCGGGAGGGGTGGGAGGAAAAACTGTTTTTT.

The chain has TRBV9 and TRBJ1-1, with D possibly TRBD1 on 6 matching bases. The CDR3 runs 15 residues. V gave up 0 bases and J gave up 4 bases, with 13 bases separating them. Germline V gene sequence: CDR1 SGDLS, CDR2 YYNGEE. The CDR3: CASSVVAGTSTEAFF. CDR3 DNA: TGTGCCAGCAGCGTAGTGGCAGGGACATCCACTGAAGCTTTCTTT.

This chain uses TRBV27 with TRBJ1-1; no clear D gene. V was shortened by 3 bases and J by 5 bases, with 13 bases between the two germline ends. In germline, CDR1 is MNHEY, CDR2 SMNVEV (reference sequence). The CDR3 runs to 14 residues. The CDR3 nucleotides read TGTGCCAGCAGTTTGAACCCGGTCGGGACTGAAGCTTTCTTT. This translates into CASSLNPVGTEAFF.

The rearrangement links TRBV25-1 to TRBJ1-2; D gene unclear. This CDR3 contains 13 residues. V was cut by 6 bases and J by 8 bases, with 16 bases left in between. Germline V gene sequence: CDR1 MGHDK, CDR2 SYGVNS. The CDR3 nucleotides read TGTGCCAGCAGCCAAAATCGCCTCGGGGGCTACACCTTC. This codes for CASSQNRLGGYTF.